This T cell receptor (beta chain) was identified during a study of beta chain features in type 1 diabetes. Study-wide background: Patients shared similar age, gender and cell yields with healthy donors. Across the samples, more than 85 million sorted cells were examined in total.

The isolated RNA, all of it, was reverse transcribed, so expressed TCRB transcripts were what got sequenced. Produced via immunoSEQ multiplex PCR; TCRdb's table is partial and in-frame only. The sample includes under 150,000 clones, roughly 10% of them seen just once. There are a few counts of this clone. Its antigen is unidentified. Study-level results: Moderate yet significant TCRB CDR3 shortening was seen in Type 1 diabetes patients in all four CD4+ subsets.

This sequence originates from a man aged 30-40 years with type 1 diabetes. Sequenced material: central memory CD4+ T cells from blood.

The CDR3 DNA sequence: TGTGCCAGCAGCTCCTCAGGCGGGGGGGCCTGGAAAAACATTCAGTACTTC. Amino acid sequence: CASSSSGGGAWKNIQYF. The rearrangement uses TRBV28 and TRBJ2-4; the match to TRBD2 covers 9 bases. This CDR3 has 17 amino acids. CDR1 and CDR2 from the germline V gene are MDHEN and SYDVKM. J gave up 4 bases and V 6 bases, and 13 bases lay outside the gene matches.